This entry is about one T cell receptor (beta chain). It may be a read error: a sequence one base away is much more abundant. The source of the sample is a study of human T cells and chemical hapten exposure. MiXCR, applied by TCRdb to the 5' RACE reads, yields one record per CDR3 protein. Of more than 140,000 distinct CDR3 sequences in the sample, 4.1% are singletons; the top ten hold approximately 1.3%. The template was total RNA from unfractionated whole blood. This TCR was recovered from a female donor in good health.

DNA of the CDR3: TGTGCGACGGCAGAGGGCGTCGTCACTGAAGCTTTCTTT. Encoded protein: CATAEGVVTEAFF. The chain combines TRBV28 with TRBJ1-1; D uncertain. The CDR3 is 13 amino acids. From germline, CDR1 is MDHEN and CDR2 SYDVKM.